Listed below are T cell receptor beta chains from one sample, sequenced in a study of CXCR3-negative and CXCR3-positive naive CD8 T cells. TCRdb reprocessed the 5' RACE reads and stores each CDR3 protein as one record, lacking DNA. The listing contains about 41,000 distinct CDR3 sequences. The sequenced sample was memory CD8+ T cells from blood. The receptors shown here come from a human donor in good health. Some clones in this sample may be carry-over from other donors' samples. CDR3s include the opening cysteine and the closing phenylalanine or tryptophan.

>TRBV6-2/TRBV6-3|TRBJ2-7
CASSFGTSAGEQYF
>TRBV20-1|TRBJ2-7
CSARDLITSGGTYEQYF
>TRBV19|TRBJ2-3
CASSSGTLTDTQYF
>TRBV7-8|TRBJ1-1
CASSAGGRSSTEAFF
>TRBV14|TRBJ1-2
CASSPRWGANYGYTF
>TRBV27|TRBJ2-2
CASSPTSAPNTGELFF
>TRBV28|TRBJ2-4
CASSLVESLAKNIQYF
>TRBV11-2|TRBJ2-2
CASSGRDLQGAYGLFF
>TRBV4-3|TRBJ2-7
CASSQEPAAGGISYEQYF
>TRBV27|TRBJ1-5
CASSLNRVYQPQHF
>TRBV6-4|TRBJ2-1
CASSDSANNEQFF
>TRBV7-9|TRBJ1-1
CASSLDRENTEAFF
>TRBV19|TRBJ1-1
CASMSGGKGSNTEAFF
>TRBV30|TRBJ1-1
CAWSVRLERGVTSFF
>TRBV29-1|TRBJ1-4
CSSLDDNKLFF
>TRBV6-6|TRBJ2-5
CASSNGQQETQYF
>TRBV6-4|TRBJ1-6
CASSDSEGGSSPLHF
>TRBV29-1|TRBJ1-1
CSVEIDWNPEAFF
>TRBV7-6|TRBJ2-1
CASSFQQTGTGGYNEQFF
>TRBV7-3|TRBJ2-1
CASSWGNEQFF
>TRBV29-1|TRBJ1-5
CSVWTGGNQPQHF
>TRBV11-2|TRBJ2-5
CASSRRETETQYF
>TRBV2|TRBJ1-1
CASTVPGQWNTEAFF
>TRBV5-5|TRBJ2-7
CASSPKGQGHEQYF
>TRBV3-1|TRBJ2-7
CASASGQGAREQYF
>TRBV6-4|TRBJ2-1
CASSDSYRGPYNEQFF
>TRBV28|TRBJ2-7
CASTLTGSILHGEQYF
>TRBV20-1|TRBJ1-1
CSASPRQGGYTEAFF
>TRBV28|TRBJ1-1
CASSPPGDVVTEAFF